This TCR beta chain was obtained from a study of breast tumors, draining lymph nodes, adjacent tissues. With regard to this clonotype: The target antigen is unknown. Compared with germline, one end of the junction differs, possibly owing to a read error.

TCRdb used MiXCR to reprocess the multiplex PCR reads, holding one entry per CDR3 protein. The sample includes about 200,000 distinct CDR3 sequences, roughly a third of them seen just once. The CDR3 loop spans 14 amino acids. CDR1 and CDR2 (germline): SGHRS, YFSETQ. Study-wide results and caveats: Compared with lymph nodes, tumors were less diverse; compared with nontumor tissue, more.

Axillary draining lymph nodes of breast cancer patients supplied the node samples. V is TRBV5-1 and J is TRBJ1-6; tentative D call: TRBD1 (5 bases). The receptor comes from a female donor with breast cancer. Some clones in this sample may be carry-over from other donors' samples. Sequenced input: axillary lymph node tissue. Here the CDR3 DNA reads TGCGCCGGCAGCTTGGTGGCGGACAATTCTCCCCTCCACTTT. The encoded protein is CAGSLVADNSPLHF. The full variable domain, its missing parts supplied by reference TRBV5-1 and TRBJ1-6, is KAGVTQTPRYLIKTRGQQVTLSCSPISGHRSVSWYQQTPGQGLQFLFEYFSETQRNKGNFPGRFSGRQFSNSRSEMNVSTLELGDSALYLCAGSLVADNSPLHFGNGTRLTVT.